The 32 T cell receptor beta chains below were found in one sample sequenced in a study of PD-1 blockade in classical Hodgkin lymphoma. Method: immunoSEQ multiplex PCR; TCRdb's copy keeps in-frame clones and lacks some. The repertoire includes around 58,000 clones, about nine tenths of them detected once, and around 9.7% sits in the top ten. After autologous stem cell transplantation all patients relapsed, and prior brentuximab vedotin exposure differed between cohorts. This specimen was peripheral blood mononuclear cells (PBMCs), taken at baseline. These receptors came from a human donor with classical Hodgkin lymphoma.

The chain combines TRBV18 with TRBJ1-4; D unclear. The CDR3 is 13 residues long. Germline V CDR1 and CDR2: KGHSH, LQKENI. V was clipped by 6 bases and J by 8 bases, with 13 bases between them. The CDR3 region is CASSSTRTEKLFF. The CDR3 region has the DNA TGTGCCAGCTCGTCCACACGGACGGAAAAACTGTTTTTT.

The V call is TRBV28, the J call TRBJ2-7; D ambiguous. Germline V gives CDR1 MDHEN, CDR2 SYDVKM. This CDR3 comprises 15 residues. V was clipped by 7 bases and J by 4 bases, with 20 bases between them. The CDR3 DNA follows: TGTGCCAGCAACCCGGTGCCTACACAAGGGTACGAGCAGTACTTC. Amino acids: CASNPVPTQGYEQYF.

The chain couples TRBV9 to TRBJ2-1, with 11 bases identical to TRBD1. Germline assignment: CDR1 SGDLS and CDR2 YYNGEE. The CDR3 is made up of 19 amino acids. J gave up 5 bases and V 3 bases, and 16 bases lay outside the gene matches. The CDR3 reads CASSGGTGGLKRLDNEQFF. The CDR3 coding sequence is TGTGCCAGCAGCGGGGGGACAGGGGGACTCAAGCGGCTGGACAATGAGCAGTTCTTC.

The V gene is TRBV5-6, the J gene TRBJ2-6, with no clear D. The V gene lost 6 bases and the J gene lost 5 bases, with 21 bases spanning the gap. The CDR3 runs 17 residues. CDR1 and CDR2 (germline): SGHDT, YYEEEE. CDR3 DNA: TGTGCCAGCACGGGCTTCAAGTCACAAAGTCGGGCCAACGTCCTGACTTTC. Translation: CASTGFKSQSRANVLTF.

This sequence joins TRBV5-8 and TRBJ2-7; D might be TRBD1 or TRBD2, each matching 5 bases. The CDR3 runs to 14 residues. V shed 0 bases and J shed 2 bases, with 9 bases lying between them. Germline lookup yields CDR1 SGHTS and CDR2 YDEGEE. CDR3 region: CASSLVQGPYEQYF. CDR3 coding DNA: TGTGCCAGCAGCTTGGTGCAGGGACCCTACGAGCAGTACTTC.

A single count supports this clone. This chain links TRBV6-1 with TRBJ2-5; 9 bases are shared with TRBD2. The V gene's germline CDR1 is MNHNS and CDR2 SASEGT. Trimming removed 4 bases from V and 9 bases from J; junction bases left unmatched: 9. The CDR3 has 14 residues. CDR3 sequence (DNA): TGTGCCAGCAGTGTGACTAGCGGCTTCGCGGCCCAGTACTTC. This sequence encodes CASSVTSGFAAQYF.

V and J are TRBV10-3 and TRBJ2-1; TRBD2 aligns across 8 bases. V was clipped by 4 bases and J by 13 bases; unmatched bases: 3. This CDR3 is 11 amino acids long. Germline V CDR1 and CDR2: ENHRY, SYGVKD. This CDR3 reads CAISAREGQFF. In DNA, the CDR3 is TGTGCCATCAGTGCCCGGGAGGGTCAGTTCTTC.

J is TRBJ2-1 and V is TRBV28; D gene ambiguous. CDR3 size: 14 residues. V lost 4 bases to trimming and J lost 4 bases, with 11 bases between them. Germline assignment: CDR1 MDHEN and CDR2 SYDVKM. The CDR3: CASSWPGRYNEQFF. For the CDR3, the DNA is TGTGCCAGCAGTTGGCCCGGCAGGTACAATGAGCAGTTCTTC.

The V gene is TRBV4-1, the J gene TRBJ2-5, with 7 nucleotides matching TRBD2. Per germline, CDR1 MGHRA and CDR2 YSYEKL. The CDR3 is made up of 15 amino acids. The trim removed 0 bases at V and 5 bases at J, leaving 6 bases unmatched. CDR3 sequence: CASSQDVVLAETQYF. CDR3 DNA: TGCGCCAGCAGCCAAGATGTGGTACTAGCGGAGACCCAGTACTTC.

The rearrangement uses TRBV5-4 and TRBJ2-1, with D perhaps TRBD1 or TRBD2 (5 bases each). This CDR3 is built from 15 residues. Trimming removed 7 bases at V and 2 bases at J, with 16 bases between. The germline gives CDR1 SGHNT, CDR2 YYREEE (reference sequence). The CDR3 is CASRRWDHTYNEQFF. The CDR3 DNA reads TGTGCCAGCCGGAGGTGGGACCATACCTACAATGAGCAGTTCTTC. The variable domain in full, with the rest retrieved from reference TRBV5-4 and TRBJ2-1, is ETGVTQSPTHLIKTRGQQVTLRCSSQSGHNTVSWYQQALGQGPQFIFQYYREEENGRGNFPPRFSGLQFPNYSSELNVNALELDDSALYLCASRRWDHTYNEQFFGPGTRLTVL.

The chain employs TRBV6-1 and TRBJ2-5; 11 positions agree with TRBD2. The CDR3 runs to 15 residues. V dropped 4 bases and J dropped 5; count of bases not matched to a gene: 6. Germline V gives CDR1 MNHNS, CDR2 SASEGT. This CDR3 reads CASSVLAGAWETQYF. CDR3 sequence (DNA): TGTGCCAGCAGTGTACTAGCGGGGGCATGGGAGACCCAGTACTTC.

The V and J genes are TRBV11-3 and TRBJ2-2; 9 nucleotides line up with TRBD1. Germline CDR1 is SGHNT and CDR2 is YENEEA. The CDR3 is 17 residues long. The V gene end was trimmed by 2 bases and the J gene end by 6 bases; junction bases not matched to a gene: 10. The CDR3 here is CASSLSLGQGFSGELFF. DNA of the CDR3: TGTGCCAGCAGCTTATCGCTTGGACAGGGGTTTTCCGGGGAGCTGTTTTTT.

The chain couples TRBV11-1 to TRBJ2-7; D tentatively reads TRBD1 or TRBD2 (5 bases each). The germline V gene encodes CDR1 SGHAT and CDR2 FQDESV (reference sequence). The CDR3 has 13 amino acids. V was pared by 7 bases and J by 1 base, with 11 bases between. CDR3 amino acids: CASTRDGSYEQYF. As DNA, the CDR3 is TGTGCCAGCACCCGGGACGGATCCTACGAGCAGTACTTC. Full variable domain (rest looked up from reference TRBV11-1 and TRBJ2-7): EAEVAQSPRYKITEKSQAVAFWCDPISGHATLYWYRQILGQGPELLVQFQDESVVDDSQLPKDRFSAERLKGVDSTLKIQPAELGDSAMYLCASTRDGSYEQYFGPGTRLTVT.

As for this clone: Relative to the germline gene, one junction end is altered; a read error may explain this. V gene TRBV28 combines with J gene TRBJ2-5; the D gene could be TRBD1 or TRBD2 (5 bases each). The CDR3 is 12 residues long. Germline V gives CDR1 MDHEN, CDR2 SYDVKM. CDR3 region: CATSWGKETQYF. CDR3 sequence (DNA): TGTGCCACCAGTTGGGGGAAGGAGACCCAGTACTTC.

The gene calls are TRBV2 and TRBJ1-5; D might be TRBD1 (5 bases). CDR1 and CDR2 (germline): SNHLY, FYNNEI. With 4 bases removed from V and 7 bases from J, the gap between germline ends came to 17 bases. The CDR3 spans 15 residues. CDR3 sequence reads: CASSVGGTTQQPQHF. DNA of the CDR3: TGTGCCAGCAGTGTGGGGGGGACGACTCAACAGCCCCAGCATTTT.

This chain connects TRBV29-1 to TRBJ2-2; no clear D. The V end was cut by 7 bases, the J end by 2 bases, with 14 bases between. The CDR3 has 14 amino acids. Germline CDR1 SQVTM, CDR2 ANQGSEA. In DNA form, the CDR3 reads TGCAGCGCCGGTGATCCGGCAAACACCGGGGAGCTGTTTTTT. It is translated as CSAGDPANTGELFF.

The chain employs TRBV4-1 and TRBJ2-3, with 8 bases identical to TRBD1. After removal of 1 base from V and 4 bases from J, the junction contained 4 bases not matched to a gene. There are 15 residues in the CDR3. Germline V gene sequence: CDR1 MGHRA, CDR2 YSYEKL. CDR3 region: CASSQVDRVPDTQYF. The CDR3 bases are TGCGCCAGCAGCCAAGTGGACAGGGTTCCAGATACGCAGTATTTT.

This rearrangement joins TRBV6-1 to TRBJ1-6; D perhaps matches TRBD1 (6 bases). CDR3 length: 15 residues. Germline CDR1 MNHNS, CDR2 SASEGT. V was shortened by 0 bases and J by 7 bases, with 10 bases between the two germline ends. The CDR3 here is CASSEAGTPNSPLHF. The CDR3 DNA reads as TGTGCCAGCAGTGAAGCGGGGACACCGAATTCACCCCTCCACTTT.

This clone has more than one count but fewer than ten. The chain has TRBV5-1 and TRBJ2-4; D may be TRBD1 (5 bases). CDR1 SGHRS and CDR2 YFSETQ come from the germline V gene. Trimming took off 0 bases at V and 4 bases at J, with 11 bases between the two ends. The CDR3 totals 15 residues. The CDR3: CASSLEWAGKNIQYF. The CDR3 DNA sequence: TGCGCCAGCAGCTTGGAGTGGGCAGGGAAAAACATTCAGTACTTC.

The chain employs TRBV10-3 and TRBJ2-1; D may correspond to TRBD1 or TRBD2 (6 bases each). This CDR3 contains 20 residues. The V gene lost 7 bases and the J gene lost 5 bases, with 33 bases spanning the gap. CDR1 ENHRY and CDR2 SYGVKD come from the germline V gene. The CDR3 sequence is CAITRVGWGANPEQNNEQFF. CDR3 DNA: TGTGCCATCACCCGCGTTGGTTGGGGGGCGAATCCCGAGCAAAACAATGAGCAGTTCTTC.

The V call is TRBV7-6, the J call TRBJ1-1, with 11 bases matching TRBD1. The CDR3 covers 15 residues. Germline trimming cut 5 bases from V and 8 bases from J; bases unmatched to any gene: 10. CDR1 and CDR2 (germline): SGHVS, FNYEAQ. This CDR3 reads CASSPGDRGDHEAFF. The CDR3 DNA reads TGTGCCAGCAGCCCCGGGGACAGGGGGGATCACGAAGCTTTCTTT.

The chain has TRBV11-2 and TRBJ1-4; D not certain. This CDR3 is 12 amino acids long. Germline CDR1 reads SGHAT; CDR2 reads FQNNGV. V lost 6 bases, J lost 4 bases, and 6 bases lay in between. The CDR3 protein is CASSDFNEKLFF. The CDR3 DNA reads TGTGCCAGCAGTGATTTTAATGAAAAACTGTTTTTT.

The rearrangement joins TRBV28 to TRBJ1-4, with D hard to call. The CDR3 runs 14 residues. V was clipped by 2 bases and J by 5 bases, with 9 bases between them. Germline CDR1 is MDHEN and CDR2 is SYDVKM. The CDR3 here is CASSLGSRNEKLFF. The CDR3 DNA is TGTGCCAGCAGTTTAGGAAGTAGGAATGAAAAACTGTTTTTT.

This rearrangement joins TRBV5-3 to TRBJ2-3; 9 bases match TRBD1. TRBV5-3 carries the ORF label, with uncertain function. This CDR3 region has 16 residues. Trimming cost V 3 bases and J 2 bases; bases outside gene matches: 7. The CDR3 loop is CARSWDRALDTDTQYF. For the CDR3, the DNA is TGTGCCAGAAGCTGGGACAGGGCTCTAGACACAGATACGCAGTATTTT.

The count of this clone is one. This chain links TRBV6-1 with TRBJ2-7; D not resolved. With 4 bases removed from V and 4 bases from J, the gap between germline ends came to 8 bases. In germline, CDR1 is MNHNS, CDR2 SASEGT. The CDR3 consists of 12 residues. CDR3 bases: TGTGCCAGCAGTGTGGGCCCTTACGAGCAGTACTTC. It specifies CASSVGPYEQYF.

This CDR3 is CASSPIAIQASYEQYF. For the CDR3, the DNA is TGTGCCAGCAGTCCCATAGCCATCCAGGCTTCATACGAGCAGTACTTC. The V and J genes are TRBV28 and TRBJ2-7; D uncertain. Per the germline V gene, CDR1 is MDHEN and CDR2 is SYDVKM. This CDR3 has 16 amino acids. V dropped 5 bases and J dropped 4 bases, with 21 bases sitting between them.

The CDR3 protein is CASSIPGAQETQYF. For the CDR3, the DNA is TGTGCCAGTAGTATCCCAGGTGCCCAAGAGACCCAGTACTTC. This chain joins TRBV19 and TRBJ2-5; D gene uncertain. The CDR3 totals 14 residues. Germline CDR1 reads LNHDA; CDR2 reads SQIVND (reference sequence). V gave up 3 bases and J gave up 1 base, with 9 bases separating them.

J is TRBJ1-4 and V is TRBV9; D not resolved. Germline loops: CDR1 SGDLS, CDR2 YYNGEE. This CDR3 is 15 amino acids long. Between the trimmed V and J ends, which lost 0 bases and 7 bases, there was a span of 13 bases. The CDR3 DNA sequence: TGTGCCAGCAGCGTAGCTTCTGGGGAAGGTGAAAAACTGTTTTTT. It translates to CASSVASGEGEKLFF.

The chain employs TRBV27 and TRBJ1-1; D unresolved. Trimming pared 6 bases from V and 8 bases from J, leaving 10 bases between. Germline loops: CDR1 MNHEY, CDR2 SMNVEV (reference sequence). CDR3 size: 11 residues. The CDR3 spells CASRWGTEAFF. The CDR3 nucleotides read TGTGCCAGCAGGTGGGGTACAGAAGCTTTCTTT.

V usage is TRBV7-9 and J usage is TRBJ1-2; D gene uncertain. Germline CDR1 and CDR2: SEHNR and FQNEAQ (reference sequence). This CDR3 spans 14 amino acids. The germline V and J ends were trimmed by 1 base and 6 bases, with 12 bases remaining between them. The CDR3 loop is CASSLGTGSNGYTF. The DNA for the CDR3 is TGTGCCAGCAGCTTAGGGACGGGTAGTAATGGCTACACCTTC.

The rearrangement joins TRBV5-6 to TRBJ2-7; D ambiguous. This CDR3 comprises 15 residues. V lost 4 bases and J lost 4, with 18 bases in between. CDR1 is SGHDT, CDR2 YYEEEE, per germline. The CDR3 reads CASSQGWPGPYEQYF. The CDR3 DNA reads as TGTGCCAGCAGCCAAGGGTGGCCAGGACCATACGAGCAGTACTTC.

In this sample, this clone turned up once. The J gene is TRBJ2-6, the V gene TRBV6-6; D unresolved. V was trimmed by 6 bases and J by 4 bases, leaving 13 bases between them. The CDR3 has 15 residues. Germline CDR1 is MNHNY and CDR2 is SVGAGI (reference sequence). Written as DNA, the CDR3 is TGTGCCAGCAGGCTCGACACATCCGGGGCCAACGTCCTGACTTTC. Translation: CASRLDTSGANVLTF.